The clone carrying this T cell receptor beta chain has more than one count but fewer than ten. Its antigen remains unidentified. These data come from a study of CD8 T cells in ankylosing spondylitis. Points from the study as a whole: Ankylosing spondylitis blood seemed to carry a telltale TCR beta motif made of several highly homologous variants.

TCRdb redid the calling of the 5' RACE reads with MiXCR, one entry per CDR3 protein. The sample lists under 550,000 distinct CDR3 sequences, 26% occurring once. Trimming left V 10 bases short and J 5 bases short, with 17 bases between. The V gene's germline CDR1 is SNHLY and CDR2 FYNNEI. The CDR3 extends over 13 amino acids. The chain is built from TRBV2 and TRBJ1-1, with a tentative D call TRBD1 (6 bases). This TCR was recovered from a male donor with ankylosing spondylitis. The specimen sequenced was blood, either unsorted or a sorted T cell fraction (not recorded which). The CDR3 DNA is TGTGCCACCTCAGTGATGAGGGGGACTGAAGCTTTCTTT. Its protein is CATSVMRGTEAFF.